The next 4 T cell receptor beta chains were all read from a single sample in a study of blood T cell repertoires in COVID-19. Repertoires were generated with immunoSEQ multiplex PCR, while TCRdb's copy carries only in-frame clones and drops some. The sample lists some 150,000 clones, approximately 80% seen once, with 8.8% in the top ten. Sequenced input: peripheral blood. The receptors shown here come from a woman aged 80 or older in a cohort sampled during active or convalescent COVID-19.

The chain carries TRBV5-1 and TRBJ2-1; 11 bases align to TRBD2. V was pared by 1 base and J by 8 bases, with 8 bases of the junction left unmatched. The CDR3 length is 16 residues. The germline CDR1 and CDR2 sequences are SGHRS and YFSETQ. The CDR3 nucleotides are TGCGCCAGCAGCTTGAATAGCGGGGGGGTTACGTATGAGCAGTTCTTC. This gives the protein CASSLNSGGVTYEQFF.

CDR3 DNA sequence: TGTGCCACGGGGACAGGGGTGTCCGGACAGCCCCAGCATTTT. Translated: CATGTGVSGQPQHF. The chain uses TRBV10-3 and TRBJ1-5, with 10 bases aligning to TRBD1. Germline V lookup: CDR1 ENHRY, CDR2 SYGVKD. V shed 10 bases and J 7 bases; nucleotides not matched to a gene: 10. The CDR3 is 14 amino acids.

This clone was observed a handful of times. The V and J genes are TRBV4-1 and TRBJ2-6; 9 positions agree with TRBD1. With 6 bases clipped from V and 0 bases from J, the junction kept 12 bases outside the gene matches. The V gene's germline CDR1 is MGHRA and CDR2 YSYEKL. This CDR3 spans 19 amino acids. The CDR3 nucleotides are TGCGCCAGCAGTTCAGCCCCGACAGGGGGGAGCTCTGGGGCCAACGTCCTGACTTTC. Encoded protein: CASSSAPTGGSSGANVLTF.

CDR3 nucleotides: TGTGCCAGCAGCCGAAGTGCTTCGGGGGTTTCATCAGATACGCAGTATTTT. As protein: CASSRSASGVSSDTQYF. The rearrangement links TRBV3-1 (or the pseudogene TRBV3-2) to TRBJ2-3, with a possible D match to TRBD2 (6 bases). Germline CDR1 and CDR2: LGHDT and YNNKEL (reference sequence). Trimming shortened V by 4 bases and J by 4 bases, and 21 bases separated the two germline ends. CDR3 length: 17 amino acids.